These 15 T cell receptor beta chains were all obtained from the same sample, sequenced in a study of T cells after yellow fever vaccination (dated by TCRdb to about 2019). Library preparation used 5' RACE. Reads for this sample came from an Illumina HiSeq 2500. In-frame beta chains were kept once TCRdb had trimmed the public reads at Q25 with fastp and called clones with MiXCR. Entries are consolidated by CDR3 protein sequence, retaining the most common genes and DNA. Counted in this sample were about 160,000 distinct CDR3 sequences; approximately 6.8% of them appeared once. The top ten clones comprise more than 2.5% of the sample. According to the study, the label for this sample's treatment or condition signals: live attenuated yellow fever vaccine strain. This material consisted of CD4+ T cells sorted from PBMCs, taken less than 6 days after the first yellow fever vaccination. These receptor sequences come from a man in his late teens or twenties who received the YFV17D yellow fever vaccine.

With respect to this clonotype: Possible read error: a much larger clone is one base away. The CDR3 loop reads CSAYPDSKQPQHF. The CDR3, as DNA: TGCAGTGCTTACCCCGATAGCAAACAGCCCCAGCATTTT. The V and J genes are TRBV20-1 and TRBJ1-5; D unclear. Germline CDR1 and CDR2: DFQATT and SNEGSKA (reference sequence). The CDR3 totals 13 residues.

The sample holds a few counts of this clonotype. The chain couples TRBV7-2 to TRBJ1-2; D might be TRBD1 (5 bases). Germline CDR1 SGHTA, CDR2 FQGNSA. The V end lost 1 base, the J end lost 8 bases, and 17 bases lay between the germline ends. There are 15 residues in the CDR3. The CDR3, as DNA: TGTGCCAGCAGCTTAGTAGGGACGGATGGCCGGGGCTACACCTTC. This codes for CASSLVGTDGRGYTF.

This clonotype was detected many times. The rearrangement uses TRBV7-2 and TRBJ1-1; TRBD1 agrees at 7 bases. In germline, CDR1 is SGHTA, CDR2 FQGNSA. Trimming took 6 bases from V and 2 from J; bases not matched to a gene: 9. The CDR3 length is 15 residues. CDR3 loop: CASRRTGQPNTEAFF. The CDR3 DNA reads TGTGCCAGCAGAAGAACGGGACAGCCTAACACTGAAGCTTTCTTT.

This clonotype was counted many times. The chain employs TRBV5-1 and TRBJ1-3; D not resolved. The germline CDR1 and CDR2 sequences are SGHRS and YFSETQ. V was clipped by 2 bases and J by 0 bases, with 15 bases between them. The CDR3 sequence is 17 residues long. CDR3 in amino acids: CASSLSQVFSSGNTIYF. CDR3 nucleotide sequence: TGCGCCAGCAGCTTATCCCAGGTCTTTTCCTCTGGAAACACCATATATTTT.

This clonotype was seen more than once but under ten times. The gene calls are TRBV6-1 and TRBJ2-2; no definite D call. V lost 6 bases and J lost 3, with 11 bases in between. Germline CDR1 reads MNHNS; CDR2 reads SASEGT. The CDR3 runs to 14 residues. CDR3 bases: TGTGCCAGCAGCCCCACCTCCTACACCGGGGAGCTGTTTTTT. It is translated as CASSPTSYTGELFF.

This clonotype was found many times. The chain couples TRBV7-2 to TRBJ2-3; 10 bases fit TRBD2. The junction had 0 bases not matched to a gene; V was cut back by 0 bases and J by 9 bases. The germline CDR1 and CDR2 sequences are SGHTA and FQGNSA. The CDR3 sequence is 13 residues long. The DNA of the CDR3 is TGTGCCAGCAGCTTAGCTAGCGGGGGGACGCAGTATTTT. Its translation: CASSLASGGTQYF.

This clonotype was observed many times. V is TRBV4-3 and J is TRBJ2-3; D remains unclear. Germline assignment: CDR1 LGHNA and CDR2 YSLEER. The CDR3 has 17 amino acids. Trimming stripped 1 base from V and 3 bases from J, with 17 bases between. Here the CDR3 reads CASSQAHQLPFTDTQYF. CDR3 coding DNA: TGCGCCAGCAGCCAAGCACATCAGCTCCCCTTTACAGATACGCAGTATTTT.

Many counts were recorded for this clonotype. The V gene is TRBV7-6, the J gene TRBJ2-4; possible D gene TRBD1, 6 bases. V lost 2 bases and J lost 0, with 20 bases in between. The CDR3 contains 19 residues. Germline V CDR1 and CDR2: SGHVS, FNYEAQ. The CDR3 DNA is TGTGCCAGCAGCTTAATCAGCAGGGGTCAGGGTTCAGCCAAAAACATTCAGTACTTC. Translating it yields CASSLISRGQGSAKNIQYF.

This clonotype has at least ten counts. The rearrangement uses TRBV7-6 and TRBJ2-5; the D gene is possibly TRBD1 (5 bases). Deletions cut 2 bases from V and 4 bases from J, with 5 bases between. Germline lookup yields CDR1 SGHVS and CDR2 FNYEAQ. The CDR3 has 12 residues. DNA for the CDR3: TGTGCCAGCAGCTTACAGGGAGAGACCCAGTACTTC. Its protein product is CASSLQGETQYF.

This clonotype has at least ten counts. V is TRBV4-3 and J is TRBJ1-4; D call uncertain. V lost 0 bases, J lost 3 bases, and 14 bases lay in between. Germline assignment: CDR1 LGHNA and CDR2 YSLEER. The CDR3 has 17 residues. The CDR3 reads CASSQDGVWMPNEKLFF. CDR3 bases: TGCGCCAGCAGCCAAGATGGGGTCTGGATGCCTAATGAAAAACTGTTTTTT.

The table lists this clonotype with many counts. J is TRBJ1-1 and V is TRBV19; D not certain. V was trimmed by 8 bases and J by 5 bases, leaving 12 bases between them. This CDR3 is built from 12 residues. Per germline, CDR1 LNHDA and CDR2 SQIVND (reference sequence). The CDR3 reads CASDDRGTEAFF. The CDR3 DNA reads as TGTGCCAGTGATGACCGGGGAACTGAAGCTTTCTTT.

This clonotype showed up many times. This chain links TRBV3-1 with TRBJ1-4; tentatively, D is TRBD1 (5 bases). Between the trimmed V and J ends, which lost 1 base and 1 base, there was a span of 7 bases. Germline-derived CDR1 and CDR2 are LGHDT and YNNKEL (reference sequence). The CDR3 length is 15 residues. Here the CDR3 reads CASSQVGQTNEKLFF. In DNA, the CDR3 is TGTGCCAGCAGCCAAGTCGGACAAACTAATGAAAAACTGTTTTTT.

The chain combines TRBV7-8 with TRBJ2-7; perhaps D is TRBD1 or TRBD2 (5 bases each). The CDR3 has 13 residues. V lost 4 bases and J lost 2, with 9 bases in between. From germline, CDR1 is SGHVS and CDR2 FQNEAQ. The CDR3 sequence is CASSSGTTYEQYV. DNA of the CDR3: TGTGCCAGCAGCTCGGGGACGACCTACGAGCAGTACGTC.

The J gene is TRBJ2-3, the V gene TRBV5-4; D may correspond to TRBD1 or TRBD2 (5 bases each). The germline V gene has CDR1 SGHNT and CDR2 YYREEE (reference sequence). V was clipped by 3 bases and J by 0 bases, with 11 bases between them. CDR3 length equals 15 residues. The CDR3 reads CASSSYRDSTDTQYF. The CDR3, as DNA: TGTGCCAGCAGCTCCTACCGGGACAGCACAGATACGCAGTATTTT.

CDR3 in DNA: TGTGCCAGCAGCTCAGACACCATCTATAATTCACCCCTCCACTTT. This gives the protein CASSSDTIYNSPLHF. The V and J genes are TRBV7-2 and TRBJ1-6; no reliable D call. The CDR3 sequence is 15 residues long. V was clipped by 4 bases and J by 3 bases, with 10 bases between them. Germline V gene sequence: CDR1 SGHTA, CDR2 FQGNSA.